These 10 T cell receptor beta chains were sequenced from one sample in a study of T cell responses to AZD1222 COVID-19 vaccine. Produced via immunoSEQ multiplex PCR; TCRdb's table is partial and in-frame only. The table records about 140,000 clones, 89% of them present only once. Sequencing was performed on peripheral blood, taken on day 0 of AZD1222 vaccination. The source of these receptors is an adult in good health.

CDR3 in DNA: TGTGCCAGCAGCCCCTCCGGGACAGGGGTTCAGCCCCAGCATTTT. Its protein product is CASSPSGTGVQPQHF. The J gene is TRBJ1-5, the V gene TRBV28; 10 positions agree with TRBD1. Germline-derived CDR1 and CDR2 are MDHEN and SYDVKM. Trimming cost V 6 bases and J 6 bases; bases outside gene matches: 8. The CDR3 has 15 amino acids.

This chain connects TRBV9 to TRBJ1-6; D is undetermined. V was cut by 6 bases and J by 8 bases, with 15 bases left in between. Germline loops: CDR1 SGDLS, CDR2 YYNGEE. This CDR3 is built from 14 residues. The CDR3 spells CASKAGVVDSPLHF. For the CDR3, the DNA is TGTGCCAGCAAGGCCGGGGTGGTTGATTCACCCCTCCACTTT.

The chain is built from TRBV9 and TRBJ1-1; no clear D gene. The V end lost 0 bases, the J end lost 6 bases, and 12 bases lay between the germline ends. CDR3 length: 14 residues. The germline V gene has CDR1 SGDLS and CDR2 YYNGEE. In DNA form, the CDR3 reads TGTGCCAGCAGCGTAGTCGGGTACTTGGCTGAAGCTTTCTTT. The encoded protein is CASSVVGYLAEAFF.

For the CDR3, the DNA is TGTGCCAGCAGTTACCTCCGGGGGGACACTGAAGCTTTCTTT. The encoded protein is CASSYLRGDTEAFF. The gene calls are TRBV6-5 and TRBJ1-1; D is perhaps TRBD1 (5 bases). From germline, CDR1 is MNHEY and CDR2 SVGAGI. With 2 bases removed from V and 3 bases from J, the gap between germline ends came to 10 bases. This CDR3 spans 14 amino acids.

The rearrangement uses TRBV7-9 and TRBJ1-1, with D possibly being TRBD1 (5 bases). CDR3 length: 13 residues. Germline V gene data show CDR1 as SEHNR and CDR2 as FQNEAQ (reference sequence). Trimming removed 3 bases at V and 4 bases at J, with 9 bases between. The CDR3 DNA is TGTGCCAGCAGCTTGACCGGGACCACTGAAGCTTTCTTT. Protein sequence: CASSLTGTTEAFF. Using reference TRBV7-9 and TRBJ1-1 for the parts outside the CDR3, the full variable domain is DTGVSQNPRHKITKRGQNVTFRCDPISEHNRLYWYRQTLGQGPEFLTYFQNEAQLEKSRLLSDRFSAERPKGSFSTLEIQRTEQGDSAMYLCASSLTGTTEAFFGQGTRLTVV.

The V gene is TRBV28, the J gene TRBJ1-5; D gene uncertain. V dropped 5 bases and J dropped 0 bases, with 14 bases sitting between them. CDR1 is MDHEN, CDR2 SYDVKM, per germline. The CDR3 is 16 residues long. CDR3 in amino acids: CASSPAGQPSNQPQHF. The CDR3 DNA reads TGTGCCAGCAGTCCTGCTGGGCAGCCTAGCAATCAGCCCCAGCATTTT. Combining the CDR3 with reference TRBV28 and TRBJ1-5 gives the whole variable domain DVKVTQSSRYLVKRTGEKVFLECVQDMDHENMFWYRQDPGLGLRLIYFSYDVKMKEKGDIPEGYSVSREKKERFSLILESASTNQTSMYLCASSPAGQPSNQPQHFGDGTRLSIL.

This rearrangement joins TRBV7-2 to TRBJ1-5, with 8 bases matching TRBD1. Germline CDR1 reads SGHTA; CDR2 reads FQGNSA. V lost 5 bases to trimming and J lost 3 bases; unmatched junction nucleotides: 6. The CDR3 runs 15 residues. DNA for the CDR3: TGTGCCAGCAGCCCCTCAGGGGGCAACAATCAGCCCCAGCATTTT. Encoded protein: CASSPSGGNNQPQHF.

The V call is TRBV6-5, the J call TRBJ1-2, with unresolved D. Trimming left V 11 bases short and J 1 base short, with 11 bases between. CDR1 and CDR2 from the germline V gene are MNHEY and SVGAGI. CDR3 size: 12 residues. The CDR3 loop reads CAGRRLNYGYTF. For the CDR3, the DNA is TGTGCCGGCCGACGGCTTAACTATGGCTACACCTTC.

V is TRBV11-2 and J is TRBJ1-4; TRBD1 matches at 9 bases. J gave up 8 bases and V 3 bases, and 13 bases lay outside the gene matches. Per the germline V gene, CDR1 is SGHAT and CDR2 is FQNNGV. The CDR3 sequence is 17 residues long. The CDR3 nucleotides are TGTGCCAGCAGCTTCACCACAGGGGGCGCGGGAGACGAAAAACTGTTTTTT. Its translation is CASSFTTGGAGDEKLFF.

The V and J genes are TRBV7-2 and TRBJ2-5, with TRBD2 identical over 10 bases. V dropped 5 bases and J dropped 4; count of bases not matched to a gene: 19. The CDR3 runs 19 residues. Germline V gene lookup returns CDR1 SGHTA and CDR2 FQGNSA. The CDR3 DNA sequence: TGTGCCAGCAGCCCCAGGGTGGCACTAGCGGGGCTGGCGCGAGAGACCCAGTACTTC. Amino acid sequence: CASSPRVALAGLARETQYF.